This TCR beta chain was profiled in a study of T cells in Graves' hyperthyroidism and ophthalmopathy. What was amplified from RNA transcripts were TCR beta CDR3 regions. RT-PCR in the first round (using the HTBI primer set) targeted the TCR CDR3. TCRdb independently ran MiXCR on the multiplex PCR reads; one entry per CDR3 protein. Here the sample spans hundreds of thousands of distinct CDR3 sequences, roughly a quarter being singletons. To note about this clonotype: Its cognate antigen is unknown.

Lactation, pregnancy, other autoimmune disease or uncontrolled infection excluded patients. PBMCs came from more than 9 ml fresh peripheral blood. Study results and limitations: Onset of ophthalmopathy came a median 6.5 months after the model predicted it. The majority of expanded thyroid clonotypes above 0.001 also appeared in blood.

Germline values: CDR1 MDHEN, CDR2 SYDVKM. The CDR3 is 15 amino acids. V lost 4 bases to trimming and J lost 0 bases; unmatched junction nucleotides: 3. This TCR was recovered from a woman aged 40 to 55 with Graves' ophthalmopathy. What was sequenced was blood. V and J are TRBV28 and TRBJ1-2, with 9 bases that match TRBD1. The CDR3 DNA follows: TGTGCCAGCAGTTCCAGACAGGGGGCTAACTATGGCTACACCTTC. Amino acid sequence: CASSSRQGANYGYTF.